The rows below give T cell receptor beta chains drawn from one sample of a study of cytomegalovirus exposure and HLA in healthy donors. Profiling relied on immunoSEQ multiplex PCR, and the TCRdb table lists in-frame clones only, not all of them. The table includes about 120,000 clones, 70% to 80% detected once. Sequenced material: PBMCs. The receptors shown here come from a man aged 50 or older in good health and CMV-seropositive. Each CDR3 is given without its conserved first and last residue. Clone size, where shown, is once, few, many, or a class for clones that have expanded.

>.|15|TRBV5-1
ASSLERLAGVRETQY
>.|12|TRBV5-1
ASSLALGQGEQY
>.|15|TRBV7-2
ASSLIWSGGPRDTQY
>.|11|TRBV2
ASSEVVYSGYT
>.|12|TRBV7-2
ASSLEAGRNEQY
>.|11|TRBV5-6
ASSLESGYGYT
>.|12|TRBV19
ASRAVDSGNTIY
>.|17|TRBV7-9
ASSALGLAYRSGAGELF
>.|12|TRBV5-1
ASSPPTESPEAF
>.|12|TRBV5-1
ASSLTSNTGELF
>.|15|TRBV5-1
ASSFHASGGGGETQY
>few|13|TRBV5-6
ASSYRLAGSNEQF
>.|12|TRBV10-1
ASSDNYATYTQY
>.|13|TRBV28
ASSPPGQGIGELF
>.|16|TRBV4-2
ASSQGTSGGGNTGELF
>.|14|TRBV2
ASTGQGLLMNTEAF
>few|11|TRBV7-9
ASSLNRNYGYT
>.|12|TRBV5-6
ASSLGGRDYEQY